These T cell receptor beta chains were read from a single sample in a study of blood T cell repertoires in COVID-19. TCRdb's table, derived via immunoSEQ multiplex PCR, lists solely in-frame clones and lacks some. The data hold some 320,000 clones, with roughly nine tenths observed a single time. Input material: PBMCs or T cells enriched from blood (not recorded which). These receptors all stem from a man aged 55 to 70 who had recovered from COVID-19. Each CDR3 is given with its conserved first and last residue. The D gene is left open where the match is weak. Some rows mark clone size as missing; the rest say once, few, many or name a class of expanded clone.

CDR3	DNA	J	V	size	D
CASSVGGGGYNEQFF	TGTGCCAGCAGTGTAGGGGGGGGCGGGTACAATGAGCAGTTCTTC	TRBJ2-1	TRBV2	.	.
CASSVSAAGALAYTF	TGTGCCAGCAGCGTATCGGCCGCGGGGGCTTTGGCCTACACCTTC	TRBJ1-2	TRBV9	.	.
CASSGGATNEKLFF	TGTGCCAGCAGTGGGGGAGCAACTAATGAAAAACTGTTTTTT	TRBJ1-4	TRBV2	.	.
CASSPGGTRANEKLFF	TGTGCCAGCAGCCCCGGGGGTACTAGGGCTAATGAAAAACTGTTTTTT	TRBJ1-4	TRBV3-1/TRBV3-2	.	.
CASSLGTGIPMNTEAFF	TGTGCCAGCAGCTTGGGGACAGGAATTCCTATGAACACTGAAGCTTTCTTT	TRBJ1-1	TRBV5-6	.	TRBD1
CAISDYKPGQLSPANTIYF	TGTGCCATCAGTGATTATAAACCGGGACAGCTTAGTCCTGCGAACACCATATATTTT	TRBJ1-3	TRBV10-3	once	TRBD1
CSVVGTGGFGTQYF	TGCAGCGTTGTTGGGACAGGGGGCTTTGGCACGCAGTATTTT	TRBJ2-3	TRBV29-1	.	TRBD1
CASSQGRGAAYNEQFF	TGTGCCAGCAGCCAAGGTCGGGGGGCCGCCTACAATGAGCAGTTCTTC	TRBJ2-1	TRBV3-1/TRBV3-2	.	.
CASSSLEGYEQYF	TGTGCCAGCAGCTCCCTGGAGGGCTACGAGCAGTACTTC	TRBJ2-7	TRBV6-5	.	.
CASSIGQSSYNEQFF	TGTGCCAGTAGTATTGGGCAGAGCTCCTACAATGAGCAGTTCTTC	TRBJ2-1	TRBV19	once	.
CASSFNRLANYGYTF	TGTGCCAGCAGCTTCAACAGACTAGCTAACTATGGCTACACCTTC	TRBJ1-2	TRBV7-2	.	.
CASSPAPRGWTYEQYF	TGTGCCAGCAGCCCCGCCCCCAGGGGTTGGACCTACGAGCAGTACTTC	TRBJ2-7	TRBV5-4	.	.
CASSLGAGGGKTQYF	TGTGCCAGCAGCTTAGGAGCGGGAGGAGGGAAGACCCAGTACTTC	TRBJ2-5	TRBV11-2	.	TRBD2
CASSLVTGGQNNSPLHF	TGTGCCAGCAGCTTGGTTACAGGGGGCCAAAATAATTCACCCCTCCACTTT	TRBJ1-6	TRBV5-6	.	TRBD1
CAWSSGRVTDTQYF	TGTGCCTGGAGCAGCGGGAGGGTAACAGATACGCAGTATTTT	TRBJ2-3	TRBV30	.	TRBD2
CASSYSGGLPAEQFF	TGTGCCAGCAGTTACTCCGGGGGGCTCCCCGCGGAGCAGTTCTTC	TRBJ2-1	TRBV6-5	.	.
CASSPPPGGNTEAFF	TGTGCCAGCTCACCACCCCCGGGGGGGAACACTGAAGCTTTCTTT	TRBJ1-1	TRBV18	once	.
CASRAGTGRYEQYF	TGTGCCAGCAGAGCCGGGACAGGGCGCTACGAGCAGTACTTC	TRBJ2-7	TRBV27	.	TRBD1
CASGHGHPTEAFF	TGTGCCAGCGGGCATGGGCACCCCACTGAAGCTTTCTTT	TRBJ1-1	TRBV12-3/TRBV12-4	.	.
CASSYSYRVNTEAFF	TGTGCCAGCAGTTACTCCTATCGGGTGAACACTGAAGCTTTCTTT	TRBJ1-1	TRBV6-5	.	.
CASSVASRGTGTDTQYF	TGTGCCAGCAGCGTAGCTTCGCGGGGAACCGGTACAGATACGCAGTATTTT	TRBJ2-3	TRBV9	.	.
CASSIGGGANSPLHF	TGTGCCAGTAGTATAGGTGGGGGGGCTAATTCACCCCTCCACTTT	TRBJ1-6	TRBV19	once	.
CASSSRDRRYGYTF	TGTGCCAGCAGCTCCCGGGACAGGAGATATGGCTACACCTTC	TRBJ1-2	TRBV7-2	once	TRBD1
CASSTGPAGTSGTDTQYF	TGCGCCAGCAGCACCGGGCCTGCCGGGACTAGCGGCACAGATACGCAGTATTTT	TRBJ2-3	TRBV5-1	.	TRBD2
CASSLKQGVVNSPLHF	TGCGCCAGCAGCCTAAAACAGGGAGTAGTCAATTCACCCCTCCACTTT	TRBJ1-6	TRBV4-1	.	.
CASSLSSYRGTSPLHF	TGTGCCAGCAGTTTATCGAGTTACAGGGGGACTTCACCCCTCCACTTT	TRBJ1-6	TRBV27	.	TRBD1
CASRTAQNTEAFF	TGTGCCAGTAGGACAGCTCAGAACACTGAAGCTTTCTTT	TRBJ1-1	TRBV19	.	.
CASSQGPGLAGYTF	TGTGCCAGCAGCCAAGGGCCAGGCCTGGCAGGCTACACCTTC	TRBJ1-2	TRBV3-1/TRBV3-2	.	.
CASSIEPSGGSGELFF	TGTGCCAGTAGTATAGAGCCTAGCGGGGGGTCCGGGGAGCTGTTTTTT	TRBJ2-2	TRBV19	.	TRBD2
CAWSRLAGFETQYF	TGTGCCTGGAGCAGACTAGCGGGATTTGAGACCCAGTACTTC	TRBJ2-5	TRBV30	.	TRBD2
CASSLGGLEPHEQYF	TGTGCCAGCAGCTTAGGGGGACTAGAACCCCACGAGCAGTACTTC	TRBJ2-7	TRBV11-3	.	TRBD2
CASSFPSGAPSSGEQYF	TGTGCCAGCAGCTTTCCTAGCGGGGCCCCAAGTTCCGGTGAGCAGTACTTC	TRBJ2-7	TRBV5-4	once	TRBD2
CASSSGTSGAPLQETQYF	TGTGCCAGCAGCTCAGGGACTAGCGGGGCTCCCCTCCAAGAGACCCAGTACTTC	TRBJ2-5	TRBV3-1/TRBV3-2	.	TRBD2
CSVSKNTEAFF	TGCAGCGTTTCCAAGAACACTGAAGCTTTCTTT	TRBJ1-1	TRBV29-1	.	.
CAWNSGSNEQYF	TGTGCCTGGAATAGCGGGAGTAACGAGCAGTACTTC	TRBJ2-7	TRBV30	.	TRBD2
CASSSGTSGGRKLYEQYF	TGTGCCAGCAGCTCCGGGACTAGCGGGGGACGAAAGCTCTACGAGCAGTACTTC	TRBJ2-7	TRBV5-5	once	TRBD2
CASSDREAPDTQYF	TGCGCCAGCAGCGATCGGGAGGCCCCGGATACGCAGTATTTT	TRBJ2-3	TRBV5-1	.	TRBD2
CAILPAGPYNEQFF	TGTGCCATCCTCCCAGCGGGACCATACAATGAGCAGTTCTTC	TRBJ2-1	TRBV25-1	.	TRBD2
CASSQGGGAGTDTQYF	TGCGCCAGCAGCCAAGGAGGAGGGGCGGGCACAGATACGCAGTATTTT	TRBJ2-3	TRBV4-1	few	.
CASSFTVALETQYF	TGTGCCAGCAGCTTTACTGTAGCCTTGGAGACCCAGTACTTC	TRBJ2-5	TRBV7-8	.	.
CASTTGGGEKLFF	TGTGCCAGCACGACAGGCGGGGGTGAAAAACTGTTTTTT	TRBJ1-4	TRBV25-1	.	.
CATSSGLRQADGYTF	TGTGCCACCAGCAGTGGACTGCGTCAGGCAGATGGCTACACCTTC	TRBJ1-2	TRBV15	.	.
CASSQGILAGVSSYNEQFF	TGTGCCAGCAGCCAAGGTATACTAGCGGGAGTATCCTCCTACAATGAGCAGTTCTTC	TRBJ2-1	TRBV3-1/TRBV3-2	.	TRBD2
CASSEASGYDRLTASGNTIYF	TGTGCCAGCAGTGAAGCAAGCGGTTACGACAGGCTAACGGCCTCAGGAAACACCATATATTTT	TRBJ1-3	TRBV6-1	.	.
CASRTNTGNEQFF	TGTGCCAGCAGAACTAACACAGGCAATGAGCAGTTCTTC	TRBJ2-1	TRBV6-6	.	.
CASSQAGALTGELFF	TGTGCCAGCAGCCAAGCAGGGGCTCTGACCGGGGAGCTGTTTTTT	TRBJ2-2	TRBV14	.	.
CASTTSGTANPLNYGYTF	TGTGCCAGTACGACGTCGGGGACAGCGAATCCACTTAACTATGGCTACACCTTC	TRBJ1-2	TRBV19	.	TRBD1
CASSQAPYGYTF	TGTGCCAGCAGCCAAGCCCCGTATGGCTACACCTTC	TRBJ1-2	TRBV3-1/TRBV3-2	once	.
CARVTPPSWPQHF	TGTGCCAGAGTTACACCCCCGTCTTGGCCCCAGCATTTT	TRBJ1-5	TRBV12-3/TRBV12-4	.	.
CASSLWGGSDHGYTF	TGTGCCAGCAGCTTATGGGGAGGAAGCGACCATGGCTACACCTTC	TRBJ1-2	TRBV13	once	.
CASSFFPLAGGNEQFF	TGTGCCAGCAGTTTCTTTCCTCTAGCGGGAGGGAATGAGCAGTTCTTC	TRBJ2-1	TRBV27	.	TRBD2
CASSESNGGYGYTF	TGCGCCAGCAGTGAGTCGAACGGGGGATATGGCTACACCTTC	TRBJ1-2	TRBV10-2	.	.
CASSILDRPTNTGELFF	TGTGCCAGTAGTATCCTGGACAGGCCCACGAACACCGGGGAGCTGTTTTTT	TRBJ2-2	TRBV19	.	TRBD1